This T cell receptor (beta chain) was found in a study of blood T cell repertoires in COVID-19. Study as a whole: COVID-19 samples collected from the United States, Italy and Spain covered acute and convalescent phases. From T cells, B-cell-depleted T cells, or PBMCs came the material, which was cDNA or gDNA.

While infection was still active, Seattle patients were enrolled and then followed longitudinally. Per the original methods: Reference gene primers were amplified, and this amplification served to estimate nucleated cell counts. Produced via immunoSEQ multiplex PCR; TCRdb's table is partial and in-frame only. V and J calls and clone size come straight from that table; D and trimming were deduced from the DNA. The sample yields 250,000 to 300,000 clones, just under 90% seen once. This CDR3 has 16 amino acids. The chain is built from TRBV12-2 and TRBJ2-7; TRBD2 is the table's D call, not checked against the DNA. TRBV12-2 is a pseudogene. This receptor was taken from a woman aged 25-40 years with COVID-19, enrolled during active disease. Material: peripheral blood. The CDR3 DNA reads TGTGCAAGTCGCTCCGCTAGCGGGGACCCTCTCTACGAGCAGTACTTC. It codes for CASRSASGDPLYEQYF.